This T cell receptor (beta chain) was obtained from a study of shared clonotypes between healthy human individuals. The overall study: The study used three CD4 naive, three CD4 memory, two CD8 naive and one CD8 memory plate per donor.

Assay used: immunoSEQ multiplex PCR; TCRdb lists only in-frame clones, some missing. Here the sample spans approximately 1,500,000 clones, approximately 98% being singletons. CD45RA+ naive and CD45RA-negative memory subsets were separated from CD4+ cells. This CDR3 is built from 12 residues. Unmatched junction bases numbered 4, after V lost 7 bases and J lost 3 bases. Germline CDR1 is SQVTM and CDR2 is ANQGSEA. Overall study findings and caveats: Donor scarcity curtailed the genetic and exposure-history diversity represented herein.

As concerns this clone: The antigen remains unidentified.

This chain uses TRBV29-1 with TRBJ2-3; 7 nucleotides line up with TRBD1. The specimen sequenced was naive CD4+ T cells sorted from blood. Subset in this sample: CD45RA+ positively selected. The sequence came from a man aged 25 to 45 in good health. Here the CDR3 DNA reads TGCAGCGCAGAGGACAGGACAGATACGCAGTATTTT. As protein: CSAEDRTDTQYF.